The sample holds a few counts of the clone carrying this T cell receptor beta chain. Antigen: not known. This record comes from a study of tumor and adjacent non-tumor tissue in lung cancer. Study in general: Patients comprised 12 adenocarcinoma, 2 squamous cell carcinoma and 1 small cell lung cancer. Aged about 31 to 80 years, patients included roughly ten men and a few women with stage I to III disease.

CDR3 length: 15 amino acids. V gave up 7 bases and J gave up 7 bases, with 21 bases separating them. Germline CDR1 MNHNY, CDR2 SVGAGI (reference sequence). RNA was extracted from bulk tissue without any cell sorting. TCRbeta libraries were built with three rounds of nested PCR, modified from ARM-PCR. In TCRdb, the multiplex PCR reads were re-called with MiXCR into one record per CDR3 protein. The sample carries around 120,000 distinct CDR3 sequences, 66% recorded once. Findings of the study overall: Compared with tumor, normal lung showed significantly lower TCR diversity.

The sample was lung tumor tissue. The sequence derives from a man aged 25-40 years with non-small cell lung cancer. The chain combines TRBV6-6 with TRBJ2-3; D is undetermined. The CDR3 sequence is CASTFEPATSNTQYF. CDR3 sequence (DNA): TGTGCCAGCACCTTCGAGCCGGCGACCTCAAATACGCAGTATTTT.